This T cell receptor (beta chain) was observed in a study of shared clonotypes between healthy human individuals. Profiling relied on immunoSEQ multiplex PCR, and the TCRdb table lists in-frame clones only, not all of them. This table has some 2,400,000 clones, 90% to 96% appearing once. This clone was seen just once. This CDR3 has 16 amino acids. J was trimmed by 4 bases and V by 3 bases; bases with no gene match: 9. CDR1 and CDR2 from the germline V gene are MNHNS and SASEGT. This receptor was taken from a man between 18 and 29 years old in good health. Sequenced input: naive CD4+ T cells sorted from blood. The subset is: CD45RA+ positively selected. The chain recombines TRBV6-1 with TRBJ1-5, with 7 bases that match TRBD1. The CDR3 region has the DNA TGTGCCAGCAGTGACCCCGGACAGGCAGGAAATCAGCCCCAGCATTTT. It yields the protein CASSDPGQAGNQPQHF.